This passage covers 12 T cell receptor beta chains from one sample sequenced in a study of OX40 agonist ivuxolimab in advanced cancers. Library creation used the immunoSEQ multiplex PCR assay. Entries here come from immuneACCESS through TCRdb and include only in-frame sequences with V and J called. Some clones fail to appear in such tables; in the studies checked, an unresolved V gene covers under half of the shortfall, and the cause of the remainder is unknown. This sample comprises about 24,000 clones, about 90% of them detected only once. Roughly 10% of the sample is held by the ten biggest clonotypes. The sample was CD4+ or CD8+ T cells sorted from blood, taken in a trial of the OX40 agonist ivuxolimab. The receptor source for this set is an adult with an advanced solid tumor such as melanoma, head and neck, liver or kidney cancer.

The chain combines TRBV30 with TRBJ2-2; D unclear. The V gene lost 3 bases and the J gene lost 2 bases, with 4 bases spanning the gap. Germline lookup yields CDR1 GTSNPN and CDR2 SVGIG (reference sequence). CDR3 size: 12 residues. The DNA of the CDR3 is TGTGCCTGGAGCTTCAACACCGGGGAGCTGTTTTTT. As protein: CAWSFNTGELFF.

The chain combines TRBV6-6 with TRBJ1-2; D is unclear. V was clipped by 8 bases and J by 0 bases, with 10 bases between them. This CDR3 spans 13 amino acids. Germline V lookup: CDR1 MNHNY, CDR2 SVGAGI (reference sequence). The CDR3 loop is CASLADSNYGYTF. The CDR3 DNA reads TGTGCCAGCCTGGCGGACTCTAACTATGGCTACACCTTC.

This clone appeared once. The V and J genes are TRBV7-6 and TRBJ1-2, with TRBD1 identical over 8 bases. With 5 bases clipped from V and 5 bases from J, the junction kept 10 bases outside the gene matches. Germline CDR1 and CDR2: SGHVS and FNYEAQ. The CDR3 sequence is 15 residues long. The CDR3 loop reads CASSSFGQGSYGYTF. The CDR3 DNA reads as TGTGCCAGCAGCAGCTTCGGACAGGGTAGTTATGGCTACACCTTC.

The chain links TRBV28 to TRBJ2-1, with D unclear. This CDR3 is built from 16 residues. V gave up 3 bases and J gave up 0 bases, with 12 bases separating them. From germline, CDR1 is MDHEN and CDR2 SYDVKM. CDR3 sequence: CASSFSWSSSYNEQFF. In nucleotides, the CDR3 is TGTGCCAGCAGTTTTTCGTGGTCTAGCTCCTACAATGAGCAGTTCTTC.

The chain couples TRBV5-1 to TRBJ2-3; no definite D call. The germline CDR1 and CDR2 sequences are SGHRS and YFSETQ. The CDR3 totals 13 residues. Trimming cost V 1 base and J 5 bases, with 8 bases left between them. The CDR3 coding sequence is TGCGCCAGCAGCTTGTCGAACCAAGATACGCAGTATTTT. Protein: CASSLSNQDTQYF.

The rearrangement joins TRBV11-2 to TRBJ1-1; D is undetermined. Trimming cost V 5 bases and J 11 bases, with 24 bases left between them. From germline, CDR1 is SGHAT and CDR2 FQNNGV. The CDR3 sequence is 15 residues long. The CDR3 spells CASSPLSGSSPPAFF. DNA for the CDR3: TGTGCCAGCAGCCCACTCTCAGGCTCCTCCCCTCCGGCTTTCTTT.

J is TRBJ2-7 and V is TRBV15; no clear D gene. Between the trimmed V and J ends, which lost 0 bases and 0 bases, there was a span of 18 bases. Per the germline V gene, CDR1 is LNHNV and CDR2 is YYDKDF (reference sequence). The CDR3 is made up of 18 amino acids. The CDR3 bases are TGTGCCACCAGCAGAGAGGTGGACGGACGACACGACTCCTACGAGCAGTACTTC. It translates to CATSREVDGRHDSYEQYF. The full variable domain, in which reference TRBV15 and TRBJ2-7 provide the parts outside the CDR3, is DAMVIQNPRYQVTQFGKPVTLSCSQTLNHNVMYWYQQKSSQAPKLLFHYYDKDFNNEADTPDNFQSRRPNTSFCFLDIRSPGLGDTAMYLCATSREVDGRHDSYEQYFGPGTRLTVT.

The chain carries TRBV4-1 and TRBJ1-2, with TRBD1 identical over 9 bases. Germline V gene sequence: CDR1 MGHRA, CDR2 YSYEKL. The length of the CDR3 is 16 residues. V shed 0 bases and J 4 bases; nucleotides not matched to a gene: 6. The CDR3 coding sequence is TGCGCCAGCAGCCAAGAAGGGACAGGGCTCGGCTATGGCTACACCTTC. Translating gives CASSQEGTGLGYGYTF.

V and J are TRBV27 and TRBJ1-2; maybe TRBD1 (6 bases). Trimming took off 5 bases at V and 7 bases at J, with 14 bases between the two ends. Per the germline V gene, CDR1 is MNHEY and CDR2 is SMNVEV (reference sequence). The CDR3 loop spans 13 amino acids. CDR3 DNA sequence: TGTGCCAGCAGTCCCACAGGGTTTGGTGGCTACACCTTC. Amino acid sequence: CASSPTGFGGYTF.

This chain uses TRBV7-3 with TRBJ1-2; D not certain. CDR3 length: 13 amino acids. Germline CDR1 reads SGHTA; CDR2 reads FQGTGA. V lost 2 bases and J 2 bases, leaving 6 bases between the germline ends. CDR3 region: CASSLSQNYGYTF. The CDR3 DNA reads as TGTGCCAGCAGCTTATCACAAAACTATGGCTACACCTTC.

This clone was seen once. V usage is TRBV9 and J usage is TRBJ2-3; D may be TRBD1 or TRBD2 (7 bases each). CDR3 length equals 15 residues. Trimming removed 0 bases at V and 3 bases at J, with 11 bases between. CDR1 and CDR2 (germline): SGDLS, YYNGEE. In DNA, the CDR3 is TGTGCCAGCAGCGTAGGGCAGGGGGGGACAGATACGCAGTATTTT. Its protein is CASSVGQGGTDTQYF.

The chain couples TRBV29-1 to TRBJ2-1; 7 nucleotides line up with TRBD2. Germline assignment: CDR1 SQVTM and CDR2 ANQGSEA. The J segment lost 5 bases and the V segment lost 7 bases, leaving 5 bases of the junction unmatched. The CDR3 length is 12 residues. Here the CDR3 DNA reads TGCAGCGCGGGACTATTCCACAATGAGCAGTTCTTC. Translating it yields CSAGLFHNEQFF.